The 27 T cell receptor beta chains below come from one sample, sequenced in a study of cytomegalovirus exposure and HLA in healthy donors. PCR involved 60 Vbeta and 13 Jbeta primers. Measured with immunoSEQ multiplex PCR; TCRdb has only the in-frame clones, and not every one. This table holds fewer than 200,000 clones, about four fifths found once. Specimen: PBMCs. These receptors were taken from a man in his thirties or forties in good health and CMV-seronegative.

CDR3 bases: TGCGCCAGCAGCCAAGAATCGGCTAGCGGGGGCCGGGACGAGCAGTACTTC. Translating gives CASSQESASGGRDEQYF. V and J are TRBV4-1 and TRBJ2-7; TRBD2 matches at 10 bases. With V trimmed by 0 bases and J by 5 bases, 10 bases remained unmatched. Germline assignment: CDR1 MGHRA and CDR2 YSYEKL. The CDR3 spans 17 residues.

This clone was detected once. Different DNA sequences within this sample yield the same CDR3. The V and J genes are TRBV18 and TRBJ2-5, with D maybe TRBD2 (6 bases). V was clipped by 0 bases and J by 5 bases, with 16 bases between them. The CDR3 sequence is 16 residues long. Germline assignment: CDR1 KGHSH and CDR2 LQKENI. This chain's CDR3 is CASSPPGTGAGETQYF. CDR3 sequence (DNA): TGTGCCAGCTCACCACCAGGTACGGGAGCCGGGGAGACCCAGTACTTC.

The chain carries TRBV4-1 and TRBJ1-5; tentatively, D is TRBD1 (5 bases). The germline V gene encodes CDR1 MGHRA and CDR2 YSYEKL. With 0 bases removed from V and 2 bases from J, the gap between germline ends came to 20 bases. The CDR3 spans 19 residues. The CDR3 sequence is CASSQDLPGLGFGNQPQHF. In DNA form, the CDR3 reads TGCGCCAGCAGCCAAGATCTGCCAGGGCTGGGATTCGGCAATCAGCCCCAGCATTTT.

The gene calls are TRBV7-9 and TRBJ1-1, with D uncertain. Trimming removed 3 bases at V and 9 bases at J, with 11 bases between. Germline CDR1 and CDR2: SEHNR and FQNEAQ (reference sequence). This CDR3 is 12 amino acids long. The CDR3 spells CASSFGGFQAFF. The DNA for the CDR3 is TGTGCCAGCAGCTTCGGAGGTTTTCAAGCTTTCTTT.

The rearrangement joins TRBV28 to TRBJ2-4; no firm D call. The V end lost 3 bases, the J end lost 0 bases, and 18 bases lay between the germline ends. CDR1 is MDHEN, CDR2 SYDVKM, per germline. The CDR3 runs to 18 residues. The CDR3 nucleotides are TGTGCCAGCAGTTTGTTGGGCTTAACGTCCTTAGCCAAAAACATTCAGTACTTC. Translated: CASSLLGLTSLAKNIQYF.

This clone was seen a few times. This chain uses TRBV5-6 with TRBJ2-3; 7 positions match TRBD2. The germline V gene has CDR1 SGHDT and CDR2 YYEEEE. The CDR3 is 16 residues long. After removal of 1 base from V and 1 base from J, the junction contained 6 bases not matched to a gene. As DNA, the CDR3 is TGTGCCAGCAGCTTGAGTAGCAGCGGGGGCACAGATACGCAGTATTTT. As protein: CASSLSSSGGTDTQYF. The full variable domain, its missing parts supplied by reference TRBV5-6 and TRBJ2-3, is DAGVTQSPTHLIKTRGQQVTLRCSPKSGHDTVSWYQQALGQGPQFIFQYYEEEERQRGNFPDRFSGHQFPNYSSELNVNALLLGDSALYLCASSLSSSGGTDTQYFGPGTRLTVL.

The V and J genes are TRBV5-1 and TRBJ2-5, with 8 bases lining up with TRBD1. Germline-derived CDR1 and CDR2 are SGHRS and YFSETQ. The CDR3 has 13 residues. Germline trimming cut 2 bases from V and 5 bases from J; bases unmatched to any gene: 2. The chain's CDR3 is CASSFRGHETQYF. CDR3 nucleotides: TGCGCCAGCAGCTTCAGGGGGCACGAGACCCAGTACTTC.

This clone occurred a few times. The chain links TRBV5-4 to TRBJ2-1, with 9 positions matching TRBD2. V was pared by 0 bases and J by 7 bases, with 11 bases of the junction left unmatched. Germline V gene data show CDR1 as SGHNT and CDR2 as YYREEE (reference sequence). This CDR3 contains 17 residues. The DNA of the CDR3 is TGTGCCAGCAGCTTGGACTTTTTGGTAGCGGGAGCTAATGAGCAGTTCTTC. Translating gives CASSLDFLVAGANEQFF.

The gene calls are TRBV19 and TRBJ1-1; a possible D gene is TRBD1 (6 bases). Germline loops: CDR1 LNHDA, CDR2 SQIVND (reference sequence). The germline V and J ends were trimmed by 6 bases and 10 bases, with 12 bases remaining between them. CDR3 length equals 11 residues. This CDR3 reads CASSPGTRAFF. The CDR3 DNA reads TGTGCCAGTAGCCCCGGGACAAGAGCTTTCTTT.

The rearrangement links TRBV27 to TRBJ2-1; D perhaps matches TRBD2 (5 bases). The V end was cut by 6 bases, the J end by 5 bases, with 17 bases between. There are 15 residues in the CDR3. Per the germline V gene, CDR1 is MNHEY and CDR2 is SMNVEV (reference sequence). The CDR3 DNA reads TGTGCCAGCAGGGGAGACTATTATTACAACAATGAGCAGTTCTTC. Translating it yields CASRGDYYYNNEQFF.

V is TRBV5-5 and J is TRBJ1-6; 8 nucleotides match TRBD1. Losses at the gene ends were 4 bases for V and 3 bases for J; bases not matched to a gene: 6. The V gene's germline CDR1 is SGHKS and CDR2 YYEKEE (reference sequence). The CDR3 is 16 amino acids. The CDR3 nucleotides read TGTGCCAGCAGCGCAACAGGGGGTTTCTATAATTCACCCCTCCACTTT. The encoded protein is CASSATGGFYNSPLHF.

The rearrangement joins TRBV15 to TRBJ2-3; 7 nucleotides line up with TRBD2. The CDR3 totals 16 residues. CDR1 and CDR2 (germline): LNHNV, YYDKDF (reference sequence). The J segment lost 4 bases and the V segment lost 0 bases, leaving 7 bases of the junction unmatched. CDR3 nucleotide sequence: TGTGCCACCAGCAGAGATTGGGGCGGGAGTGCAGATACGCAGTATTTT. Protein sequence: CATSRDWGGSADTQYF.

The V call is TRBV11-2, the J call TRBJ1-5; D is unclear. V dropped 1 base and J dropped 9 bases, with 10 bases sitting between them. CDR3 size: 13 residues. Germline V gene sequence: CDR1 SGHAT, CDR2 FQNNGV. The DNA for the CDR3 is TGTGCCAGCAGCTTAGGGCGCAAGCGGCCCCAGCATTTT. Its translation: CASSLGRKRPQHF. Looking up the rest from reference TRBV11-2 and TRBJ1-5 gives the full variable domain: EAGVAQSPRYKIIEKRQSVAFWCNPISGHATLYWYQQILGQGPKLLIQFQNNGVVDDSQLPKDRFSAERLKGVDSTLKIQPAKLEDSAVYLCASSLGRKRPQHFGDGTRLSIL.

This rearrangement joins TRBV5-5 to TRBJ1-1, with 9 nucleotides matching TRBD1. In germline, CDR1 is SGHKS, CDR2 YYEKEE (reference sequence). The CDR3 is made up of 14 amino acids. V lost 4 bases to trimming and J lost 8 bases; unmatched junction nucleotides: 9. In nucleotides, the CDR3 is TGTGCCAGCAGCCCGCGGACAGGGGAATTGGAAGCTTTCTTT. Amino acids: CASSPRTGELEAFF.

The chain joins TRBV5-6 to TRBJ2-3, with D perhaps matching TRBD2 (5 bases). From germline, CDR1 is SGHDT and CDR2 YYEEEE. The CDR3 extends over 16 amino acids. V lost 2 bases and J lost 2, with 15 bases in between. This CDR3 reads CASSFLTGMITDTQYF. CDR3 coding DNA: TGTGCCAGCAGCTTTCTTACGGGAATGATCACAGATACGCAGTATTTT.

The chain carries TRBV2 and TRBJ2-6; D ambiguous. Trimming left V 6 bases short and J 0 bases short, with 6 bases between. Germline V lookup: CDR1 SNHLY, CDR2 FYNNEI. The CDR3 is 14 residues long. The CDR3 is CASSSSSGANVLTF. DNA for the CDR3: TGTGCCAGCAGCTCTAGCTCTGGGGCCAACGTCCTGACTTTC.

This chain uses TRBV30 with TRBJ2-3; 9 bases line up with TRBD2. The CDR3 totals 14 residues. After removal of 0 bases from V and 6 bases from J, the junction contained 4 bases not matched to a gene. Looked up from germline, CDR1 is GTSNPN and CDR2 is SVGIG (reference sequence). CDR3 nucleotide sequence: TGTGCCTGGAGTGTACTAGCGGGCGGGGATACGCAGTATTTT. It yields the protein CAWSVLAGGDTQYF. Complete variable domain (other parts from reference TRBV30 and TRBJ2-3): SQTIHQWPATLVQPVGSPLSLECTVEGTSNPNLYWYRQAAGRGLQLLFYSVGIGQISSEVPQNLSASRPQDRQFILSSKKLLLSDSGFYLCAWSVLAGGDTQYFGPGTRLTVL.

In its sample, this clone was seen once. J is TRBJ1-1 and V is TRBV14; 9 bases map to TRBD1. Germline-derived CDR1 and CDR2 are SGHDN and FVKESK. This CDR3 spans 16 amino acids. V gave up 4 bases and J gave up 4 bases; unmatched junction bases: 10. CDR3: CASSPKGTGTGTEAFF. The CDR3 DNA sequence: TGTGCCAGCAGCCCGAAGGGGACAGGGACGGGCACTGAAGCTTTCTTT.

The chain is built from TRBV6-1 and TRBJ1-6; TRBD1 aligns across 8 bases. V lost 6 bases, J lost 7 bases, and 5 bases stayed unmatched. This CDR3 spans 14 amino acids. Germline V gene data show CDR1 as MNHNS and CDR2 as SASEGT. The CDR3 sequence is CASRTGGGNSPLHF. In DNA, the CDR3 is TGTGCCAGCAGAACAGGGGGGGGCAATTCACCCCTCCACTTT.

This sequence joins TRBV6-5 and TRBJ2-7, with 7 bases lining up with TRBD2. With V trimmed by 1 base and J by 2 bases, 2 bases remained unmatched. The CDR3 is made up of 14 amino acids. Germline CDR1 is MNHEY and CDR2 is SVGAGI. The CDR3 DNA sequence: TGTGCCAGCAGTTACTTTGGGGGGGCCTACGAGCAGTACTTC. Amino acids: CASSYFGGAYEQYF.

The chain combines TRBV2 with TRBJ1-2, with 8 bases matching TRBD1. J lost 3 bases, V lost 6 bases, and 6 bases had no gene match. The germline CDR1 and CDR2 sequences are SNHLY and FYNNEI. CDR3 size: 14 residues. CDR3 coding DNA: TGTGCCAGCAGGATGACAGGGGCAGACTATGGCTACACCTTC. This codes for CASRMTGADYGYTF.

The rearrangement uses TRBV27 and TRBJ2-2, with 7 bases matching TRBD2. V shed 2 bases and J 4 bases; nucleotides not matched to a gene: 4. CDR3 length: 15 residues. CDR1 MNHEY and CDR2 SMNVEV come from the germline V gene (reference sequence). The CDR3 DNA follows: TGTGCCAGCAGTTTAGCGGGAGACCCCACCGGGGAGCTGTTTTTT. It translates to CASSLAGDPTGELFF.

The chain links TRBV2 to TRBJ1-1; D is possibly TRBD1 (6 bases). The CDR3 spans 16 residues. Between the trimmed V and J ends, which lost 6 bases and 0 bases, there was a span of 17 bases. Looked up from germline, CDR1 is SNHLY and CDR2 is FYNNEI. This CDR3 is CASSRQVWGMNTEAFF. CDR3 DNA: TGTGCCAGCAGCAGACAGGTGTGGGGTATGAACACTGAAGCTTTCTTT. The whole variable domain, filled in from reference TRBV2 and TRBJ1-1, reads EPEVTQTPSHQVTQMGQEVILRCVPISNHLYFYWYRQILGQKVEFLVSFYNNEISEKSEIFDDQFSVERPDGSNFTLKIRSTKLEDSAMYFCASSRQVWGMNTEAFFGQGTRLTVV.

The chain recombines TRBV6-5 with TRBJ1-4; D might be TRBD1 (6 bases). V lost 1 base and J lost 7, with 10 bases in between. The length of the CDR3 is 14 residues. Germline CDR1 is MNHEY and CDR2 is SVGAGI. The CDR3: CASSYYTGSEKLFF. The CDR3 nucleotides are TGTGCCAGCAGTTACTATACAGGGAGTGAAAAACTGTTTTTT.

This sequence joins TRBV6-1 and TRBJ2-7; TRBD1 matches at 10 bases. The CDR3 is 14 residues long. V lost 8 bases and J lost 2; bases outside the gene matches: 6. Germline lookup yields CDR1 MNHNS and CDR2 SASEGT. DNA for the CDR3: TGTGCCAGCGTTGGACAGGGGGATGCCTACGAGCAGTACTTC. Its protein product is CASVGQGDAYEQYF.

The chain uses TRBV9 and TRBJ1-5; tentatively, D is TRBD1 (5 bases). Looked up from germline, CDR1 is SGDLS and CDR2 is YYNGEE. The CDR3 spans 15 residues. Trimming cost V 0 bases and J 3 bases, with 10 bases left between them. CDR3 loop: CASSVGGGNNQPQHF. The CDR3 DNA reads TGTGCCAGCAGCGTAGGGGGGGGGAACAATCAGCCCCAGCATTTT.

The V gene is TRBV27, the J gene TRBJ2-1, with 7 bases identical to TRBD1. The length of the CDR3 is 15 residues. Germline V CDR1 and CDR2: MNHEY, SMNVEV (reference sequence). The ends lost 5 bases at V and 1 base at J; junction bases unmatched: 5. The CDR3 here is CASSTRQGSYNEQFF. In DNA, the CDR3 is TGTGCCAGCAGTACTAGACAGGGATCCTACAATGAGCAGTTCTTC.